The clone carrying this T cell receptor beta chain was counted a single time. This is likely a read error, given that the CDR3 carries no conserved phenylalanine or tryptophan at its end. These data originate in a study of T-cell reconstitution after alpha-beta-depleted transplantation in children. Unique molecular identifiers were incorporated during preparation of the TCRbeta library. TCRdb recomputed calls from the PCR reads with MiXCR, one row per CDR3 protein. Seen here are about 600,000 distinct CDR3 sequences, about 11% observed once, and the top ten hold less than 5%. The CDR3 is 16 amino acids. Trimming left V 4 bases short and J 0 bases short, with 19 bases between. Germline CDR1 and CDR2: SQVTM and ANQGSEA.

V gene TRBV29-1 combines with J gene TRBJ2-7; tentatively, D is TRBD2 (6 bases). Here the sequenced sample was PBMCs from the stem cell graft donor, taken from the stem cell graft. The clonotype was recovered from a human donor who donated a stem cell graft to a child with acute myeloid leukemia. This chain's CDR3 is CSVGGSLAGLSYEQYC. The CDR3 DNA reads TGCAGCGTTGGGGGATCCCTTGCGGGACTCTCCTACGAGCAGTACTGC.